Following are 14 T cell receptor beta chains from one sample sequenced in a study of cytomegalovirus exposure and HLA in healthy donors. Primers included in the PCR were 60 Vbeta and 13 Jbeta primers. TCRdb keeps only in-frame clones here, not all; method: immunoSEQ multiplex PCR. The top ten hold over 1.5% of the sample, which has about 130,000 clones, roughly 88% seen once. Source material: PBMCs. The receptors come from a boy aged 5-17 years in good health and CMV-seronegative.

The chain combines TRBV7-9 with TRBJ1-4; TRBD1 is a possible D gene (6 bases). The CDR3 spans 16 residues. Germline V gives CDR1 SEHNR, CDR2 FQNEAQ (reference sequence). V was shortened by 6 bases and J by 5 bases, with 19 bases between the two germline ends. The CDR3, as DNA: TGTGCCAGCAGTTTGGGGGGGCAGGGCTTCAATGAAAAACTGTTTTTT. Translation: CASSLGGQGFNEKLFF.

The chain has TRBV29-1 and TRBJ1-1, with D maybe TRBD1 (5 bases). Germline V gene data show CDR1 as SQVTM and CDR2 as ANQGSEA. The CDR3 has 11 amino acids. Deletions cut 4 bases from V and 7 bases from J, with 10 bases between. The chain's CDR3 is CSVGGVGEAFF. CDR3 DNA sequence: TGCAGCGTTGGGGGGGTGGGTGAAGCTTTCTTT. The full variable domain, its missing parts supplied by reference TRBV29-1 and TRBJ1-1, is SAVISQKPSRDICQRGTSLTIQCQVDSQVTMMFWYRQQPGQSLTLIATANQGSEATYESGFVIDKFPISRPNLTFSTLTVSNMSPEDSSIYLCSVGGVGEAFFGQGTRLTVV.

V and J are TRBV2 and TRBJ2-4; a possible D gene is TRBD2 (6 bases). This CDR3 has 17 amino acids. CDR1 and CDR2 from the germline V gene are SNHLY and FYNNEI. V lost 4 bases to trimming and J lost 2 bases, with 18 bases between them. In nucleotides, the CDR3 is TGTGCCAGCAGTGGGGATGCGGGGACCCCTTCCAAAAACATTCAGTACTTC. It is translated as CASSGDAGTPSKNIQYF.

The gene calls are TRBV30 and TRBJ1-1; the D is unclear. The CDR3 extends over 13 amino acids. Trimming removed 1 base from V and 3 bases from J, with 9 bases in between. CDR1 GTSNPN and CDR2 SVGIG come from the germline V gene (reference sequence). CDR3 sequence: CAWSEQRHTEAFF. CDR3 DNA sequence: TGTGCCTGGAGTGAGCAGCGACACACTGAAGCTTTCTTT.

This chain joins TRBV19 and TRBJ1-5, with D uncertain. Trimming removed 4 bases from V and 0 bases from J, with 7 bases in between. The CDR3 extends over 14 amino acids. Germline CDR1 LNHDA, CDR2 SQIVND (reference sequence). As DNA, the CDR3 is TGTGCCAGTAGTAACCGAGATAGCAATCAGCCCCAGCATTTT. Encoded protein: CASSNRDSNQPQHF. Looking up the rest from reference TRBV19 and TRBJ1-5 gives the full variable domain: DGGITQSPKYLFRKEGQNVTLSCEQNLNHDAMYWYRQDPGQGLRLIYYSQIVNDFQKGDIAEGYSVSREKKESFPLTVTSAQKNPTAFYLCASSNRDSNQPQHFGDGTRLSIL.

The J gene is TRBJ2-1, the V gene TRBV4-3, with D unclear. Trimming took off 0 bases at V and 3 bases at J, with 6 bases between the two ends. The CDR3 has 14 residues. CDR1 is LGHNA, CDR2 YSLEER, per germline. The DNA for the CDR3 is TGCGCCAGCAGCCAAGATACTGTCTACAATGAGCAGTTCTTC. Its protein is CASSQDTVYNEQFF.

The chain has TRBV29-1 and TRBJ1-1, with D hard to call. The CDR3 spans 12 residues. Trimming pared 1 base from V and 0 bases from J, leaving 3 bases between. Looked up from germline, CDR1 is SQVTM and CDR2 is ANQGSEA. The CDR3 coding sequence is TGCAGCGTTGAAGGAGTGAACACTGAAGCTTTCTTT. Its protein is CSVEGVNTEAFF.

The gene calls are TRBV7-9 and TRBJ1-2; 8 bases are shared with TRBD1. The V gene end was trimmed by 5 bases and the J gene end by 8 bases; junction bases not matched to a gene: 4. The germline CDR1 and CDR2 sequences are SEHNR and FQNEAQ (reference sequence). The CDR3 consists of 12 residues. In DNA, the CDR3 is TGTGCCAGCAGCCGGACAGGGATCGGCTACACCTTC. It translates to CASSRTGIGYTF.

The V gene is TRBV7-3, the J gene TRBJ1-1, with 7 positions matching TRBD1. CDR3 length: 15 amino acids. From germline, CDR1 is SGHTA and CDR2 FQGTGA. The V and J ends lost 0 bases and 1 base, in that order; junction bases with no gene match: 2. The CDR3 protein is CASSLTAGGNTEAFF. CDR3 nucleotides: TGTGCCAGCAGCTTAACGGCAGGGGGGAACACTGAAGCTTTCTTT. Supplemented by reference TRBV7-3 and TRBJ1-1, the full variable domain reads GAGVSQTPSNKVTEKGKYVELRCDPISGHTALYWYRQSLGQGPEFLIYFQGTGAADDSGLPNDRFFAVRPEGSVSTLKIQRTERGDSAVYLCASSLTAGGNTEAFFGQGTRLTVV.

The chain carries TRBV12-5 and TRBJ1-5; 9 positions match TRBD1. Germline V gives CDR1 LGHNT, CDR2 FRNRAP. The V segment lost 6 bases and the J segment 6 bases; nucleotides outside the gene matches: 6. The CDR3 covers 14 residues. The CDR3 coding sequence is TGTGCTAGTGGACGCGGGACAGGGAGTCAGCCCCAGCATTTT. Amino acid sequence: CASGRGTGSQPQHF.

The chain recombines TRBV25-1 with TRBJ1-5; 9 bases line up with TRBD1. The CDR3 has 14 residues. From germline, CDR1 is MGHDK and CDR2 SYGVNS. Unmatched junction bases numbered 4, after V lost 3 bases and J lost 7 bases. CDR3 region: CASSETGGLQPQHF. Written as DNA, the CDR3 is TGTGCCAGCAGTGAGACAGGGGGATTGCAGCCCCAGCATTTT.

In its sample, this clone was seen a few times. The rearrangement links TRBV5-6 to TRBJ2-5; 10 positions match TRBD2. The trim removed 0 bases at V and 4 bases at J, leaving 15 bases unmatched. The germline gives CDR1 SGHDT, CDR2 YYEEEE. The CDR3 has 19 residues. The CDR3 DNA reads as TGTGCCAGCAGCTTGGTAGTTGCTAGCGGGAGCTCCAGGGGAGAGACCCAGTACTTC. Protein: CASSLVVASGSSRGETQYF.

The chain couples TRBV6-1 to TRBJ2-2; D call uncertain. Germline V lookup: CDR1 MNHNS, CDR2 SASEGT. V lost 2 bases to trimming and J lost 1 base, with 5 bases between them. The length of the CDR3 is 14 residues. The CDR3 protein is CASSELLNTGELFF. The CDR3 DNA follows: TGTGCCAGCAGTGAACTCTTGAACACCGGGGAGCTGTTTTTT.

The rearrangement joins TRBV20-1 to TRBJ2-7; the D is unclear. This CDR3 contains 11 residues. V was trimmed by 2 bases and J by 2 bases, leaving 4 bases between them. Germline CDR1 DFQATT, CDR2 SNEGSKA (reference sequence). The CDR3 loop is CSARQTYEQYF. CDR3 bases: TGCAGTGCTAGACAGACCTACGAGCAGTACTTC.